Reported below is one TCR beta chain. The antigen is unknown. This CDR3 contains 15 residues. Germline V gene data show CDR1 as SGHRS and CDR2 as YFSETQ. Trimming removed 2 bases at V and 5 bases at J, with 13 bases between. This sample was included in a study of T-cell reconstitution after alpha-beta-depleted transplantation in children. Study outcomes and limitations: Newly made T cells mostly supplied T-cell counts and diversity one year after transplant.

Preparation of the TCRbeta library involved a method that used unique molecular identifiers. Each CDR3 protein gets one entry after TCRdb re-called the PCR reads with MiXCR. The sample consists of 140,000 or so distinct CDR3 sequences, more than 8% of them appearing once. The chain recombines TRBV5-1 with TRBJ1-4; the D gene is possibly TRBD1 (5 bases). Sequences were derived from PBMCs, mostly from graft donor cells, sampled 180 days after TCRalphabeta/CD19-depleted stem cell transplant. This clonotype was sampled from a female patient aged 2-9 years who had a stem cell transplant for congenital amegakaryocytic thrombocytopenia, so the T cells may come from the graft donor. The CDR3 coding sequence is TGCGCCAGCAGCTTAACAGGCCAACAGAATGAAAAACTGTTTTTT. This encodes CASSLTGQQNEKLFF.